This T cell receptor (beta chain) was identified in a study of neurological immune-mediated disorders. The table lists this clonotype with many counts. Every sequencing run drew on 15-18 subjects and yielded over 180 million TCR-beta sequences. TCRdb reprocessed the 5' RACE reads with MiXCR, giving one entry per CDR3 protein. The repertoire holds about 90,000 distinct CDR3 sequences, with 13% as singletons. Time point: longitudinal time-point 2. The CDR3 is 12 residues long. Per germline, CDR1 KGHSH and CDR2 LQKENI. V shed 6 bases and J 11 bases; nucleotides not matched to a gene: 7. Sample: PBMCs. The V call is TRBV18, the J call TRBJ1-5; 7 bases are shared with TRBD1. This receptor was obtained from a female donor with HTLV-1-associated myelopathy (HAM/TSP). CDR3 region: CASSRDRESQHF. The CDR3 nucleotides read TGTGCCAGCTCCCGTGACAGGGAGTCCCAGCATTTT.